This T cell receptor (beta chain) derives from a study of cytomegalovirus exposure and HLA in healthy donors (TCRdb year 2017). Regarding the complete study: In an earlier analysis of about 560 of the donors, 276 Gb of sequence data and 100 million or so unique TCR beta sequences from 180 million or so T cells were reported. An early release covering over 500 HLA-typed donors comprised approximately 300 gigabases of sequencing data and tens of millions of unique TCR sequences. Of the roughly 400 genotyped donors, 65% to 90% were placed in the genetic ancestry cluster associated with self-reported Caucasian donors. The study aimed to test whether signatures of past pathogen exposure could be identified by cataloging public T cell receptors. The study profiled the T cell repertoires of under 850 subjects by immunosequencing and related them to cytomegalovirus serostatus. Along with the roughly 670-subject first cohort, a separate validation cohort of over a hundred different subjects was used. The study combined high-throughput TCR immunosequencing, statistical association of individual TCRs with disease status, and machine learning to predict cytomegalovirus infection status. In a later analysis, previously published TCR beta repertoires from roughly 710 donors were re-analyzed and high-resolution HLA genotyping was added so that TCR occurrence patterns could be studied. Rather than using new phenotypic data, the later analysis identified candidate immune exposures from TCR beta sequences and from how often those sequences occurred across donors. An earlier analysis of roughly 600 of the donors used high-throughput TCR beta sequencing to judge whether each TCR beta V gene segment behaved as functional or pseudogenic. Donor age, sex, ethnicity and CMV serostatus were collected together with the repertoire data. Genome-wide SNP genotypes for about 65% of the roughly 670 donors were used in a later genetic analysis, which treated that subset as a discovery cohort. All discovery cohort repertoires had been generated on a single sequencing platform. HLA typing covered class I and class II loci at four-digit resolution. The number of donors typed differed by locus, with roughly 629-640 for A, B, C, DRB1 and DQB1, around 520 for DQA1, 600 to 610 for DPA1, and over 400 for DPB1. About five DR-DQ haplotypes were handled as single units for association and clustering, since linkage in the cohort was strong. Among some 410 genotyped donors of the cohort, an average of approximately 220,000 unique TCR beta nucleotide sequences was sequenced per donor, of which roughly 17% were non-productive. What the study reported, not specific to this receptor: When HLA alleles, especially DR and DQ, strongly co-occurred, attributing TCR associations to individual alleles was difficult. Sequencing depth was assumed to be roughly uniform across donors in the presence/absence analyses, though that assumption may not hold. In vitro tests confirmed that a few of the cytomegalovirus-associated TCR beta chains recognize cytomegalovirus antigens. At a false discovery rate of 0.05, a later analysis linked roughly 17,000 TCR beta sequences to specific HLA alleles. The sequencing pipeline was judged likely to have produced a cluster of highly shared sequence variants as a technical artifact. Over 15 rarely observed V segments, including chromosome 9 orphons, were excluded from the earlier analysis of approximately 600 of the donors because counts were too low. A further reported finding was that TCR beta sequences accurately predicted the HLA-A and HLA-B alleles for most subjects in the first cohort. The classifier was reported to diagnose cytomegalovirus status with high specificity and sensitivity in both the original cohort and the validation cohort. The only immune exposure information available for the cohort was CMV serostatus. V-gene and J-gene trimming of TCR beta chains was associated with a missense DCLRE1C variant in a later genetic analysis, and the association was replicated in an independent cohort. Compared with the roughly 600-donor mean, donors in an Asian-associated ancestry cluster had fewer N-insertions in productive TCRs, according to a later genetic analysis. It was suggested by the authors that the approach could potentially be generalized to other disease states and immunological phenotypes. In the study, 164 TCR beta chains were listed as associated with cytomegalovirus. In a later analysis, the rate of TCR association differed among HLA loci, with DRB1 alleles having the most associated TCRs and HLA-C alleles having the fewest. The 87-base-pair reads could not distinguish some IMGT-functional V segments, including TRBV6-2 and TRBV6-3, so those segments were excluded. In a later analysis, HLA-associated TCR beta chains showed more clonal expansion and lower generation probabilities than non-associated chains that were equally common. In a later analysis, several top co-occurrence clusters were reported to appear linked to parvovirus B19, influenza, CMV and Epstein-Barr virus. HLA typing was unavailable for some donors at each locus, so association tests used only the typed subset. Across donors, most TCR sequences were observed very rarely, whereas some public TCRs were present in many individuals. In this cohort, only TCR beta chains were sequenced, and detectable features were limited by the absence of alpha or paired-chain data. Correlated functional status among segregating V segments might be attributable to linkage disequilibrium, but an unknown experimental factor could not be ruled out. In an earlier analysis of 587 of the donors, most TCR beta V segments appeared in productive rearrangements about 90% or about 30% of the time, broadly matching IMGT annotations. In a later analysis, most CMV-associated TCR beta chains were found to appear HLA-restricted, with HLA associations seemingly driven largely by CMV exposure.

From cysteine to phenylalanine, the CDR3 is 17 amino acids long. This entry keeps only the CDR3 DNA: 51 bases, framed from base 1. Relative to germline, V is 5 bases shorter and J is 4 bases shorter, with 23 bases between their ends. CDR1 is given as SEHNR and CDR2 as FQNEAQ, both from the germline V gene (reference sequence). The cohort consisted of 650 to 850 healthy bone marrow donors. At the time of sampling, every cohort member was nominally healthy, though immune exposures that went unrecorded were likely present. The donor was CMV seronegative and was included in the group of hundreds of seronegative cohort members. Every donor gave a peripheral blood sample, and the peripheral blood mononuclear cells from that sample were used for TCR beta sequencing. The Qiagen DNeasy Blood Extraction Kit was used to extract genomic DNA from the blood cell samples. A word on this clone: Which antigen it targets is not known. Per-base quality was not reported, and no clone a single base away is much larger than it.

To prepare the library, the immunoSEQ multiplex PCR assay was applied. The multiplex PCR relied on a mix of 60 forward primers for TCR Vbeta segments and 13 reverse primers for TCR Jbeta segments. Amplification of the CDR3 region of rearranged TCR beta genes was performed with a multiplex PCR assay on genomic DNA. The amplified TCR beta libraries were sequenced on the Illumina HiSeq System as 87-base-pair reads. Per the authors' processing: A later analysis counted some 74 million unique TCR beta chains across the 550 to 800 repertoires, and around 9.9 million of these chains were shared by at least two donors. To remove PCR and sequencing errors, raw reads were error-corrected and collapsed into unique sequences using a nearest-neighbor algorithm that merged closely related sequences. To assign V, D and J gene segments, CDR3 sequences were aligned to IMGT reference sequences. Each retained sequence needed at least a six-nucleotide match to both a V gene segment and a J gene segment. A rearrangement was called productive if the CDR3 had no stop codons and remained in frame with V and J, and every other rearrangement was called non-productive. Following IMGT convention, CDR3 was defined as the stretch from the second conserved V-encoded cysteine to the conserved J-encoded phenylalanine. The earlier analysis of about 560 of the donors excluded any sequence lacking an unambiguous match to a single V gene segment. In an earlier analysis of some 590 of the donors, a V segment was called functional when productive rearrangements were above 56.7%, and segregating when the standard deviation between donors exceeded 5%. A statistical classification framework was built to diagnose cytomegalovirus status from the catalog of TCR beta chain sequences. V and J gene assignment, in a later analysis, came from comparing TCR nucleotide sequences with IMGT/GENE-DB human TR gene sequences. In a later analysis, CDR3 sequences and most-parsimonious VDJ recombination scenarios were assigned using the TCRdist pipeline. In a later analysis, each TCR beta chain was defined by its CDR3 amino acid sequence together with its V-gene family, and reads lacking a unique V-gene family were excluded. A later analysis removed 592 highly shared, low-generation-probability nucleotide sequences to deal with suspected cross-contamination and a sequencing artifact. A later analysis calculated a clonal expansion index for each public chain from normalized within-repertoire ranks of inferred template counts. In a later analysis, generation probabilities were computed with a VDJ recombination model fitted to out-of-frame rearrangements, and the resulting probabilities were checked against IGoR. In a later analysis, TCR-TCR, TCR-HLA and TCR-CMV co-occurrence was scored with hypergeometric tests, and a repertoire-size bias correction was applied to TCR pairs. A later analysis estimated false discovery rates by permuting HLA or CMV assignments 20 times. In a later analysis, co-occurring TCRs were grouped using DBSCAN, and TCRdist sequence similarity was added for clustering within HLA-allele-positive subsets. Repertoires with fewer than 30,000 or more than 120,000 public chains, plus five repertoires with anomalous nucleotide sharing, were excluded from co-occurrence clustering. TCRdb stores this immuneACCESS table with in-frame sequences only. Part of the clones is absent; in the studies checked, under half of the shortfall reflects unresolved V genes, and no reason is known for the rest. V, J and clone size were drawn from that table, and D and trimming were deduced from the DNA. The sample has some 190,000 clones on record, roughly 90% of them singletons. About 1.1% of the sample is held by the ten biggest clonotypes.

The chain was built from TRBV7-9 and TRBJ2-5, and possibly TRBD1, on 6 matching bases. The clonotype originates from a boy aged 2 to 10 in good health and CMV-seronegative. What was sequenced was PBMCs. The CDR3 has the sequence CASSLGTQGIGSETQYF. At the DNA level, the sequence is TGTGCCAGCAGCCTTGGTACACAGGGTATAGGGTCAGAGACCCAGTACTTC.